The clone carrying this T cell receptor beta chain was seen more than once but under ten times. The sample originates from a study of blood T cells in healthy people across ages. Alongside a J-beta primer mix, a sample-barcoded 5' primer served in a second PCR lasting 7 to 11 cycles. TCRdb re-called the 5' RACE reads through MiXCR, storing one row per CDR3 protein. This sample has around 1,000,000 distinct CDR3 sequences, with around 27% found just once. The CDR3 is made up of 14 amino acids. Trimming pared 3 bases from V and 3 bases from J, leaving 9 bases between. CDR1 is SGHTA and CDR2 is FQGNSA in the germline V gene. The sample also formed part of further work on T cells of mothers and their children.

This chain uses TRBV7-2 with TRBJ1-5; D not resolved. Material: blood. This receptor was taken from a girl aged 2-15 years in good health. Here the CDR3 DNA reads TGTGCCAGCAGCTTCGGACGGGACAATCAGCCCCAGCATTTT. It specifies CASSFGRDNQPQHF.